Listed here are 27 T cell receptor beta chains from one sample, sequenced in a study of CD8+CD57+ T cells in acquired aplastic anemia. The use of genomic DNA as template underpinned the TCR beta VDJ and CDR3 profiling. TCRdb fed the reads into MiXCR, producing one record per CDR3 protein. The sample lists roughly 130,000 distinct CDR3 sequences, around 50% occurring once. The sequenced material came from sorted CD4+, CD8+, or CD8+CD57+ T cells (not recorded which) from PBMCs. These receptors originate from a human donor in good health, serving as a control.

V usage is TRBV27 and J usage is TRBJ2-1; unclear D gene. Germline CDR1 and CDR2: MNHEY and SMNVEV (reference sequence). This CDR3 is 14 amino acids long. V was clipped by 2 bases and J by 5 bases, with 10 bases between them. In DNA form, the CDR3 reads TGTGCCAGCAGTTTAGCAAGGGTCGACAATGAGCAGTTCTTC. It specifies CASSLARVDNEQFF.

The table lists this clonotype with a few counts. This rearrangement joins TRBV2 to TRBJ2-5; 8 bases line up with TRBD2. Per the germline V gene, CDR1 is SNHLY and CDR2 is FYNNEI. This CDR3 is 14 amino acids long. Trimming cost V 4 bases and J 5 bases; bases outside gene matches: 6. The chain's CDR3 is CASSGLAGRETQYF. The DNA of the CDR3 is TGTGCCAGCAGTGGATTAGCGGGGAGGGAGACCCAGTACTTC. Drawing the rest from reference TRBV2 and TRBJ2-5, the complete variable domain is EPEVTQTPSHQVTQMGQEVILRCVPISNHLYFYWYRQILGQKVEFLVSFYNNEISEKSEIFDDQFSVERPDGSNFTLKIRSTKLEDSAMYFCASSGLAGRETQYFGPGTRLLVL.

This clonotype appeared many times. The J gene is TRBJ1-6, the V gene TRBV20-1, with TRBD1 matching 9 bases. Per germline, CDR1 DFQATT and CDR2 SNEGSKA (reference sequence). This CDR3 has 15 residues. The junction had 7 bases not matched to a gene; V was cut back by 4 bases and J by 6 bases. The CDR3 sequence is CSANTGGMSNSPLHF. The CDR3 region has the DNA TGCAGTGCTAATACAGGGGGCATGAGTAATTCACCCCTCCACTTT.

This clonotype was seen many times. This rearrangement joins TRBV6-1 to TRBJ2-2; D uncertain. The CDR3 extends over 13 amino acids. Trimming removed 2 bases at V and 5 bases at J, with 6 bases between. In germline, CDR1 is MNHNS, CDR2 SASEGT. CDR3 protein: CASSEIGTGELFF. The DNA for the CDR3 is TGTGCCAGCAGTGAAATAGGTACCGGGGAGCTGTTTTTT.

This chain uses TRBV24-1 with TRBJ1-6, with TRBD1 matching 10 bases. Germline loops: CDR1 KGHDR, CDR2 SFDVKD. Unmatched junction bases numbered 7, after V lost 10 bases and J lost 5 bases. There are 15 residues in the CDR3. The CDR3: CATQAGQGDNSPLHF. The CDR3 nucleotides read TGTGCCACTCAGGCCGGACAGGGGGATAATTCACCCCTCCACTTT.

This clonotype was recorded at least ten times. The chain carries TRBV5-8 and TRBJ1-5, with D perhaps TRBD1 (5 bases). V dropped 4 bases and J dropped 5 bases, with 10 bases sitting between them. CDR3 length: 13 amino acids. The germline V gene has CDR1 SGHTS and CDR2 YDEGEE. The CDR3 bases are TGTGCCAGCAGCACCGACAGAGATCAGCCCCAGCATTTT. Amino acid sequence: CASSTDRDQPQHF.

This clonotype was counted a few times. Possible read error: a much larger clone is one base away. CDR3 sequence (DNA): TGCGCCTGCAGCTCCTTTTACTCGGTGGATACGCAGTATTTT. Translation gives CACSSFYSVDTQYF. The rearrangement links TRBV5-1 to TRBJ2-3, with no clear D. The CDR3 is made up of 14 amino acids. Germline CDR1 is SGHRS and CDR2 is YFSETQ.

This chain connects TRBV5-5 to TRBJ2-3, with TRBD1 matching 8 bases. The CDR3 is 15 amino acids. Trimming took 3 bases from V and 5 from J; bases not matched to a gene: 8. From germline, CDR1 is SGHKS and CDR2 YYEKEE (reference sequence). The CDR3 sequence is CASSSSGQGGDTQYF. The CDR3 DNA sequence: TGTGCCAGCAGCTCTTCCGGACAGGGAGGAGATACGCAGTATTTT. Full variable domain (outside the CDR3, taken from reference TRBV5-5 and TRBJ2-3): DAGVTQSPTHLIKTRGQQVTLRCSPISGHKSVSWYQQVLGQGPQFIFQYYEKEERGRGNFPDRFSARQFPNYSSELNVNALLLGDSALYLCASSSSGQGGDTQYFGPGTRLTVL.

This clonotype came up many times. The rearrangement uses TRBV7-3 and TRBJ2-2, with D perhaps TRBD2 (5 bases). The CDR3 has 12 residues. V gave up 6 bases and J gave up 11 bases, with 13 bases separating them. In germline, CDR1 is SGHTA, CDR2 FQGTGA. The CDR3 DNA is TGTGCCAGCAGTCCGTTCCCGGGAGAGCTGTTTTTT. Protein: CASSPFPGELFF.

Remarks on this clonotype: A single base separates this from a much larger clone, so it may be a read error. CDR3 DNA sequence: TGCGCCAGCAGCCAAGCAGATAAGATCAATCAGCCCCAGCATTTT. Encoded protein: CASSQADKINQPQHF. The V and J genes are TRBV4-1 and TRBJ1-5, with D unclear. V lost 1 base and J 3 bases, leaving 10 bases between the germline ends. From germline, CDR1 is MGHRA and CDR2 YSYEKL. This CDR3 has 15 residues.

This sequence joins TRBV25-1 and TRBJ2-5; D uncertain. This CDR3 is 14 amino acids long. Between the trimmed V and J ends, which lost 0 bases and 5 bases, there was a span of 10 bases. Germline-derived CDR1 and CDR2 are MGHDK and SYGVNS. The CDR3 nucleotides are TGTGCCAGCAGTGAATATGGAGCCCCCGAGACCCAGTACTTC. Protein sequence: CASSEYGAPETQYF.

The chain is built from TRBV29-1 and TRBJ1-1; weak D call: TRBD1 (6 bases). Trimming shortened V by 4 bases and J by 0 bases, and 15 bases separated the two germline ends. In germline, CDR1 is SQVTM, CDR2 ANQGSEA. The CDR3 spans 15 residues. In DNA, the CDR3 is TGCAGCGTTGCCCAAGCGGGGGGGCTGAACACTGAAGCTTTCTTT. It codes for CSVAQAGGLNTEAFF.

In its sample, this clonotype was seen many times. J is TRBJ1-5 and V is TRBV11-2, with no clear D. V lost 0 bases to trimming and J lost 0 bases, with 6 bases between them. The germline V gene encodes CDR1 SGHAT and CDR2 FQNNGV. CDR3 length: 15 residues. The CDR3 sequence: CASSLDGVSNQPQHF. The CDR3 region has the DNA TGTGCCAGCAGCTTAGATGGGGTTAGCAATCAGCCCCAGCATTTT.

This clonotype occurred many times. This chain connects TRBV19 to TRBJ2-4; TRBD1 agrees at 7 bases. J lost 1 base, V lost 7 bases, and 7 bases had no gene match. The CDR3 is made up of 15 amino acids. Germline V gives CDR1 LNHDA, CDR2 SQIVND (reference sequence). CDR3 sequence reads: CASMLTGLAKNIQYF. CDR3 in DNA: TGTGCCAGTATGTTGACAGGGTTGGCCAAAAACATTCAGTACTTC.

This clonotype was seen at least ten times. The chain has TRBV6-1 and TRBJ1-1, with D hard to call. Deletions cut 7 bases from V and 0 bases from J, with 12 bases between. CDR1 and CDR2 from the germline V gene are MNHNS and SASEGT. The CDR3 contains 14 residues. The CDR3 DNA is TGTGCCAGCACCGAATCACGATTGAACACTGAAGCTTTCTTT. This translates into CASTESRLNTEAFF.

This clonotype was observed at least ten times. This sequence joins TRBV5-6 and TRBJ1-3; possible D gene TRBD1, 5 bases. Germline V gene data show CDR1 as SGHDT and CDR2 as YYEEEE. CDR3 length: 14 residues. Trimming took off 1 base at V and 7 bases at J, with 12 bases between the two ends. CDR3 amino acids: CASSLNGGRNTIYF. The CDR3 nucleotides are TGTGCCAGCAGCTTGAACGGGGGACGTAACACCATATATTTT.

The sample holds many counts of this clonotype. The chain couples TRBV19 to TRBJ1-1, with D possibly matching TRBD1 (5 bases). Germline V gene data show CDR1 as LNHDA and CDR2 as SQIVND (reference sequence). V was trimmed by 5 bases and J by 1 base, leaving 14 bases between them. The CDR3 loop spans 15 amino acids. The CDR3 DNA reads as TGTGCCAGTAGTGGCTGGGACCCTGCGAACACTGAAGCTTTCTTT. This encodes CASSGWDPANTEAFF.

This chain's CDR3 is CASSFNQQTDTQYF. The CDR3 DNA is TGTGCCAGCAGCTTCAACCAGCAGACAGATACGCAGTATTTT. The chain combines TRBV7-2 with TRBJ2-3, with no clear D. Looked up from germline, CDR1 is SGHTA and CDR2 is FQGNSA. Trimming removed 3 bases from V and 3 bases from J, with 10 bases in between. The CDR3 length is 14 residues.

This clonotype occurred many times. The CDR3 loop reads CASSLSSGGKDTQYF. As DNA, the CDR3 is TGTGCCAGCAGCCTGAGTAGCGGGGGGAAAGATACGCAGTATTTT. The genes are TRBV7-2 and TRBJ2-3; 10 positions agree with TRBD2. The CDR3 sequence is 15 residues long. Germline loops: CDR1 SGHTA, CDR2 FQGNSA. The trim removed 5 bases at V and 5 bases at J, leaving 7 bases unmatched.

In this sample, this clonotype turned up once. This sequence joins TRBV24-1 and TRBJ1-2, with unresolved D. CDR3 length: 12 amino acids. CDR1 is KGHDR and CDR2 is SFDVKD in the germline V gene. Trimming cost V 2 bases and J 3 bases, with 3 bases left between them. CDR3 region: CATSDSDYGYTF. Written as DNA, the CDR3 is TGTGCCACCAGTGATTCCGACTATGGCTACACCTTC.

This clonotype occurred many times. The rearrangement joins TRBV6-1 to TRBJ2-7, with 8 positions matching TRBD1. Germline V CDR1 and CDR2: MNHNS, SASEGT. Losses at the gene ends were 6 bases for V and 6 bases for J; bases not matched to a gene: 4. CDR3 length equals 12 residues. CDR3 sequence reads: CASSRTGSEQYF. CDR3 nucleotides: TGTGCCAGCAGCAGGACAGGGTCCGAGCAGTACTTC.

This clonotype has ten or more counts. CDR3 residues: CASSLTGVQTGELFF. The CDR3 coding sequence is TGTGCCAGCAGCTTGACAGGAGTGCAAACCGGGGAGCTGTTTTTT. J is TRBJ2-2 and V is TRBV5-6, with D maybe TRBD1 (5 bases). The CDR3 consists of 15 residues. CDR1 and CDR2 from the germline V gene are SGHDT and YYEEEE. Trimming removed 1 base at V and 5 bases at J, with 12 bases between.

This clonotype has at least ten counts. The CDR3 here is CASSIGQGGYEQYF. The CDR3 coding sequence is TGTGCCAGTAGTATAGGGCAGGGAGGGTACGAGCAGTACTTC. V and J are TRBV19 and TRBJ2-7; 7 nucleotides match TRBD2. Germline V gene lookup returns CDR1 LNHDA and CDR2 SQIVND (reference sequence). The V and J ends lost 1 base and 4 bases, in that order; junction bases with no gene match: 4. There are 14 residues in the CDR3.

This chain uses TRBV14 with TRBJ1-1; D is perhaps TRBD1 (6 bases). The V and J ends lost 2 bases and 5 bases respectively, with 18 bases between them. The CDR3 sequence is 16 residues long. Germline CDR1 is SGHDN and CDR2 is FVKESK. CDR3 region: CASSQSLGQGKTEAFF. DNA for the CDR3: TGTGCCAGCAGCCAATCGCTGGGGCAGGGGAAAACTGAAGCTTTCTTT.

The rearrangement joins TRBV9 to TRBJ1-2, with D possibly matching TRBD1 (5 bases). Germline CDR1 is SGDLS and CDR2 is YYNGEE. V lost 2 bases and J 7 bases, leaving 9 bases between the germline ends. This CDR3 is 12 amino acids long. CDR3 sequence reads: CASSVGTAGYTF. The CDR3 DNA is TGTGCCAGCAGCGTCGGGACTGCTGGCTACACCTTC.

The chain carries TRBV10-1 and TRBJ2-1; 7 nucleotides line up with TRBD1. The CDR3 sequence is 19 residues long. Per germline, CDR1 WNHNN and CDR2 SYGVQD (reference sequence). Trimming at V came to 0 bases and at J to 0 bases, leaving 11 bases not matched to a gene. The CDR3 region is CASSESTRGYLYSYNEQFF. The CDR3 bases are TGCGCCAGCAGTGAGTCAACCAGGGGGTACCTTTACTCCTACAATGAGCAGTTCTTC.

The rearrangement uses TRBV7-2 and TRBJ2-7, with unresolved D. The CDR3 extends over 14 amino acids. With 6 bases removed from V and 2 bases from J, the gap between germline ends came to 14 bases. Germline CDR1 is SGHTA and CDR2 is FQGNSA. CDR3 region: CASSLGLPTYEQYF. The CDR3 coding sequence is TGTGCCAGCAGTCTAGGCCTACCAACCTACGAGCAGTACTTC.